Sequencing of this T cell receptor (beta chain) was carried out in a study of graft-versus-host responses after intestinal transplantation. Germline V lookup: CDR1 SNHLY, CDR2 FYNNEI. This CDR3 region has 15 residues. V was pared by 5 bases and J by 0 bases, with 5 bases of the junction left unmatched. The table came from immunoSEQ multiplex PCR; TCRdb's copy has only in-frame clones and leaves some out. This sample has around 21,000 clones, with 56% found just once. The TCR comes from a human patient who received an intestinal transplant. The chain has TRBV2 and TRBJ2-5; 8 bases are shared with TRBD1. The sample here was alloreactive CD4+ T cells from a mixed lymphocyte reaction culture, taken before intestinal transplant. Sample subset: CFSE-low proliferating T cells sorted from roughly six-day pre-transplant mixed lymphocyte reaction (GvH or HvG direction). The DNA of the CDR3 is TGTGCCAGCAGTCGGAACAGGGGGAACCAAGAGACCCAGTACTTC. This gives the protein CASSRNRGNQETQYF.